Listed below are T cell receptor beta chains from one sample, sequenced in a study of T cell repertoires in cytomegalovirus infection. Via MiXCR, TCRdb re-called the reads, giving one row per CDR3 protein. The sample has about 440,000 distinct CDR3 sequences, 30% to 40% seen once. Material: PBMCs. The receptors here all came from a human donor in good health (CMV status not recorded). Some clones in this sample may be carry-over from other donors' samples. The CDR3 runs from the conserved cysteine through the conserved F or W. A D gene is named only where the DNA matches it firmly. Clone sizes are given selectively: once, few, many, or a class where the clone is expanded.

d_gene: TRBD1
len: 16
j_gene: TRBJ2-1
abundance: few
v_gene: TRBV5-6
CDR3nt: TGTGCCAGCAGCTTGGAAGGGGGCGCATTCTACAATGAGCAGTTCTTC
CDR3aa: CASSLEGGAFYNEQFF

d_gene: TRBD2
len: 14
j_gene: TRBJ2-7
abundance: few
v_gene: TRBV7-6
CDR3nt: TGTGCCAGCAGCTTAGGTGGCGGGGGTAACGAGCAGTACTTC
CDR3aa: CASSLGGGGNEQYF

d_gene: -
len: 16
j_gene: TRBJ1-5
abundance: few
v_gene: TRBV4-1
CDR3nt: TGCGCCAGCAGCCAATTGTTAGGACAGAGCAATCAGCCCCAGCATTTT
CDR3aa: CASSQLLGQSNQPQHF

d_gene: TRBD2
len: 17
j_gene: TRBJ2-5
abundance: many
v_gene: TRBV7-2
CDR3nt: TGTGCCAGCACCCCCTCGGGACTAGCGGGGGGGATGGAGACCCAGTACTTC
CDR3aa: CASTPSGLAGGMETQYF

d_gene: TRBD2
len: 15
j_gene: TRBJ2-5
abundance: -
v_gene: TRBV20-1
CDR3nt: TGCAGTGCTAGAGATTTCGGGGGGGCCTTAGAGACCCAGTACTTC
CDR3aa: CSARDFGGALETQYF

d_gene: TRBD2
len: 13
j_gene: TRBJ2-7
abundance: -
v_gene: TRBV11-2
CDR3nt: TGTGCCAGCAGCCAGGGACTAGCGGTCGAGCAGTACTTC
CDR3aa: CASSQGLAVEQYF

d_gene: -
len: 17
j_gene: TRBJ1-1
abundance: few
v_gene: TRBV7-9
CDR3nt: TGTGCCAGCAGCTTAGCCCTCCAAGTACAGGTCGGAACTGAAGCTTTCTTT
CDR3aa: CASSLALQVQVGTEAFF

d_gene: TRBD1
len: 14
j_gene: TRBJ1-5
abundance: -
v_gene: TRBV4-1
CDR3nt: TGCGCCAGCAGCCAAGTGGACAGGGATCAGCCCCAGCATTTT
CDR3aa: CASSQVDRDQPQHF

d_gene: -
len: 14
j_gene: TRBJ1-1
abundance: -
v_gene: TRBV5-1
CDR3nt: TGCGCCAGCAGCTTGGACCCCGCGGCTACTGACGCTTTCTTT
CDR3aa: CASSLDPAATDAFF

d_gene: -
len: 15
j_gene: TRBJ2-5
abundance: -
v_gene: TRBV4-1
CDR3nt: TGCGCCAGCAGCCAAGACGGTCGGCAGCAAGAGACCCAGTACTTC
CDR3aa: CASSQDGRQQETQYF

d_gene: -
len: 15
j_gene: TRBJ1-1
abundance: once
v_gene: TRBV11-1
CDR3nt: TGTGCCAGCAGCTCGGGAGACTACCTAAGGACTGAAGCTTTCTTT
CDR3aa: CASSSGDYLRTEAFF

d_gene: -
len: 16
j_gene: TRBJ2-1
abundance: few
v_gene: TRBV10-2
CDR3nt: TGCGCCAGCAGTGTGGGGGGGGGCGGCTCCTACAATGAGCAGTTCTTC
CDR3aa: CASSVGGGGSYNEQFF

d_gene: -
len: 15
j_gene: TRBJ1-4
abundance: -
v_gene: TRBV7-6
CDR3nt: TGTGCCAGCAGCCCCGCGGGAAGGGTTAATGAAAAACTGTTTTTT
CDR3aa: CASSPAGRVNEKLFF

d_gene: -
len: 15
j_gene: TRBJ1-2
abundance: few
v_gene: TRBV19
CDR3nt: TGTGCCAGTAGTGAGTTCATGGACGGATACTATGGCTACACCTTC
CDR3aa: CASSEFMDGYYGYTF

d_gene: TRBD1
len: 15
j_gene: TRBJ1-6
abundance: -
v_gene: TRBV2
CDR3nt: TGTGCCAGCAGTGAAGGGGGACAGACGAATTCACCCCTCCACTTT
CDR3aa: CASSEGGQTNSPLHF

d_gene: -
len: 15
j_gene: TRBJ2-3
abundance: many
v_gene: TRBV7-6
CDR3nt: TGTGCCAGCAGCGTGGGCCCAGGACGGGTGGATACGCAGTATTTT
CDR3aa: CASSVGPGRVDTQYF

d_gene: TRBD1
len: 13
j_gene: TRBJ2-2
abundance: few
v_gene: TRBV9
CDR3nt: TGTGCCAGCAACAGGGGGAACACCGGGGAGCTGTTTTTT
CDR3aa: CASNRGNTGELFF

d_gene: -
len: 12
j_gene: TRBJ1-3
abundance: -
v_gene: TRBV6-5
CDR3nt: TGTGCCAGCAGGGGTGGCGGAAACACCATATATTTT
CDR3aa: CASRGGGNTIYF

d_gene: -
len: 14
j_gene: TRBJ1-2
abundance: few
v_gene: TRBV14
CDR3nt: TGTGCCAGCAGCCAAGATATGAGGGTGGGCGGCTACACCTTC
CDR3aa: CASSQDMRVGGYTF

d_gene: -
len: 13
j_gene: TRBJ1-6
abundance: -
v_gene: TRBV6-1
CDR3nt: TGTGCCATACAAGGGGCGCTTAATTCACCCCTCCACTTT
CDR3aa: CAIQGALNSPLHF

d_gene: -
len: 15
j_gene: TRBJ1-1
abundance: -
v_gene: TRBV4-1
CDR3nt: TGCGCCAGCAGCCAAGGGGATCTTGAGAACACTGAAGCTTTCTTT
CDR3aa: CASSQGDLENTEAFF

d_gene: -
len: 15
j_gene: TRBJ1-4
abundance: -
v_gene: TRBV4-3
CDR3nt: TGCGCCAGCAGCCAAGACGGACGGACCAATCCTAAACTGTTTTTT
CDR3aa: CASSQDGRTNPKLFF

d_gene: TRBD1
len: 15
j_gene: TRBJ2-3
abundance: -
v_gene: TRBV4-1
CDR3nt: TGCGCCAGCAGCCAATGGGGACAGTCGGCAGATACGCAGTATTTT
CDR3aa: CASSQWGQSADTQYF

d_gene: -
len: 14
j_gene: TRBJ1-2
abundance: -
v_gene: TRBV12-3/TRBV12-4
CDR3nt: TGTGCCAGCAGTTTTCTTCCGGGGGCACGTGGCTACACCTTC
CDR3aa: CASSFLPGARGYTF

d_gene: -
len: 18
j_gene: TRBJ2-6
abundance: -
v_gene: TRBV10-3
CDR3nt: TGTGCCATCAGTGGTCGGGGAGGGGGCGCGGCAGGGGCCAACGTCCTGACTTTC
CDR3aa: CAISGRGGGAAGANVLTF

d_gene: -
len: 18
j_gene: TRBJ2-7
abundance: few
v_gene: TRBV7-6
CDR3nt: TGTGCCAGCAGCTTATTTTCGCCGTGGGACACTCAAGCCTACGAGCAGTACTTC
CDR3aa: CASSLFSPWDTQAYEQYF

d_gene: TRBD2
len: 19
j_gene: TRBJ2-1
abundance: few
v_gene: TRBV12-5
CDR3nt: TGTGCTAGTGGTTTGATTCCTAGCGGGGCGACGAGCTCCTACAATGAGCAGTTCTTC
CDR3aa: CASGLIPSGATSSYNEQFF

d_gene: -
len: 13
j_gene: TRBJ2-7
abundance: -
v_gene: TRBV12-3/TRBV12-4
CDR3nt: TGTGCCTCCGAGGGGACGGGCTCCTACGAGCAGTACTTC
CDR3aa: CASEGTGSYEQYF

d_gene: -
len: 17
j_gene: TRBJ2-6
abundance: many
v_gene: TRBV7-2
CDR3nt: TGTGCCAGCAGCTTTTGGGGCAGTTACTCTGGGGCCAACGTCCTGACTTTC
CDR3aa: CASSFWGSYSGANVLTF

d_gene: -
len: 16
j_gene: TRBJ1-2
abundance: -
v_gene: TRBV15
CDR3nt: TGTGCCACCAGCAGGCTATCGGTGAGCACTAACTATGGCTACACCTTC
CDR3aa: CATSRLSVSTNYGYTF

d_gene: TRBD1
len: 17
j_gene: TRBJ1-3
abundance: few
v_gene: TRBV6-6
CDR3nt: TGTGCCAGCAGTCAACGGACAGGATTTGGGTCTGGAAACACCATATATTTT
CDR3aa: CASSQRTGFGSGNTIYF